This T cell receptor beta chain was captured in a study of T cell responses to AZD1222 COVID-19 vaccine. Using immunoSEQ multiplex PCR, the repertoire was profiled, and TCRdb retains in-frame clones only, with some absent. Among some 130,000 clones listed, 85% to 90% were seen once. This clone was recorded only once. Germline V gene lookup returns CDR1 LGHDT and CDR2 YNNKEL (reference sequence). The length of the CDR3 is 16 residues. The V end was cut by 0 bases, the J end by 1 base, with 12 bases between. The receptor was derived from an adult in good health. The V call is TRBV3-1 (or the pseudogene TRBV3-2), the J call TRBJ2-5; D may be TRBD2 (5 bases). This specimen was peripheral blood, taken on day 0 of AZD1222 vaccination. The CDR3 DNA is TGTGCCAGCAGCCAAGACCTAGCTGTCGCCCAAGAGACCCAGTACTTC. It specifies CASSQDLAVAQETQYF.